One sample yielded the 11 T cell receptor beta chains listed below, sequenced in a study of T cells in tuberculosis. After thawing and overnight rest, PBMC were stained with GMM-loaded CD1B tetramer, viability dye and anti-CD3 for sorting. CD1B tetramers were loaded with Rhodococcus equi-derived C32 glucose monomycolate. Produced via immunoSEQ multiplex PCR; TCRdb's table is partial and in-frame only. The sample shows about 59,000 clones, about 76% of them seen only once. Sequencing input: CD1b-GMM tetramer-negative cells sorted from PBMCs. These TCRs come from an adult woman with latent tuberculosis.

The chain has TRBV5-6 and TRBJ2-3; maybe TRBD2 (5 bases). The germline gives CDR1 SGHDT, CDR2 YYEEEE. Trimming stripped 4 bases from V and 0 bases from J, with 18 bases between. The CDR3 runs to 17 residues. The CDR3 is CASSPKAGFGSTDTQYF. The DNA of the CDR3 is TGTGCCAGCAGCCCAAAGGCGGGTTTCGGCAGCACAGATACGCAGTATTTT.

V usage is TRBV6-6 and J usage is TRBJ2-2, with 9 bases aligning to TRBD1. The germline V gene encodes CDR1 MNHNY and CDR2 SVGAGI (reference sequence). Germline trimming cut 7 bases from V and 4 bases from J; bases unmatched to any gene: 7. The CDR3 sequence is 15 residues long. CDR3 nucleotide sequence: TGTGCCAGCATCAAACAGGGGGCGAGCACCGGGGAGCTGTTTTTT. Amino acid sequence: CASIKQGASTGELFF.

The V and J genes are TRBV7-3 and TRBJ2-5; perhaps TRBD2 as D (5 bases). Germline loops: CDR1 SGHTA, CDR2 FQGTGA. There are 12 residues in the CDR3. V lost 1 base and J lost 13, with 13 bases in between. The DNA of the CDR3 is TGTGCCAGCAGCTTAAACGGGCTAGCCCTGTACTTC. This gives the protein CASSLNGLALYF.

The V and J genes are TRBV7-8 and TRBJ2-5; D gene uncertain. Germline V CDR1 and CDR2: SGHVS, FQNEAQ. The CDR3 is made up of 11 amino acids. V lost 3 bases, J lost 5 bases, and 4 bases lay in between. CDR3 coding DNA: TGTGCCAGCAGCTTCTCCGAGACCCAGTACTTC. This gives the protein CASSFSETQYF.

This chain links TRBV28 with TRBJ1-3; possible D gene TRBD1, 5 bases. The CDR3 totals 14 residues. CDR1 is MDHEN and CDR2 is SYDVKM in the germline V gene. Trimming left V 5 bases short and J 7 bases short, with 15 bases between. CDR3 nucleotide sequence: TGTGCCAGCAGTCTTCGGTCGGGGGGGAACACCATATATTTT. Residues: CASSLRSGGNTIYF. The variable domain in full, with the rest retrieved from reference TRBV28 and TRBJ1-3, is DVKVTQSSRYLVKRTGEKVFLECVQDMDHENMFWYRQDPGLGLRLIYFSYDVKMKEKGDIPEGYSVSREKKERFSLILESASTNQTSMYLCASSLRSGGNTIYFGEGSWLTVV.

The chain recombines TRBV7-9 with TRBJ1-4; 8 nucleotides agree with TRBD1. J was trimmed by 11 bases and V by 5 bases; bases with no gene match: 10. This CDR3 is 14 amino acids long. Germline CDR1 reads SEHNR; CDR2 reads FQNEAQ (reference sequence). CDR3: CASSRSLDREKLFF. The DNA for the CDR3 is TGTGCCAGCAGCCGTTCCTTGGACAGGGAGAAACTGTTTTTT.

For the CDR3, the DNA is TGTGCCAGCAGCGTAGAAGGGGATGAAGCTTTCTTT. It yields the protein CASSVEGDEAFF. The chain uses TRBV9 and TRBJ1-1; the D gene is possibly TRBD1 (5 bases). There are 12 residues in the CDR3. V was trimmed by 0 bases and J by 7 bases, leaving 7 bases between them. Germline V gene data show CDR1 as SGDLS and CDR2 as YYNGEE.

The CDR3 DNA reads TGTGCCAGCAGTCCATGGACGGGGGGGGGAGGCACAGATACGCAGTATTTT. Translating gives CASSPWTGGGGTDTQYF. The V call is TRBV7-7, the J call TRBJ2-3; TRBD2 matches 8 bases. This CDR3 spans 17 amino acids. The V segment lost 6 bases and the J segment 1 base; nucleotides outside the gene matches: 12. Germline CDR1 reads SSHAT; CDR2 reads FNYEAQ (reference sequence). Filled out from reference TRBV7-7 and TRBJ2-3, the complete variable domain reads GAGVSQSPRYKVTKRGQDVTLRCDPISSHATLYWYQQALGQGPEFLTYFNYEAQPDKSGLPSDRFSAERPEGSISTLTIQRTEQRDSAMYRCASSPWTGGGGTDTQYFGPGTRLTVL.

This clone ranks as medium-sized (0.01 to 0.1%). The chain is built from TRBV6-1 and TRBJ2-2, with D possibly TRBD1 on 6 matching bases. Trimming took 4 bases from V and 6 from J, leaving 9 bases between them. CDR3 size: 13 residues. Germline-derived CDR1 and CDR2 are MNHNS and SASEGT. Here the CDR3 reads CASSARGPGELFF. CDR3 DNA sequence: TGTGCCAGCAGTGCCAGGGGTCCCGGGGAGCTGTTTTTT.

This clone was seen more than once but under ten times. CDR3: CASSFGTGKNEQYF. Written as DNA, the CDR3 is TGTGCCAGCAGCTTTGGGACAGGGAAGAACGAGCAGTACTTC. This chain joins TRBV7-9 and TRBJ2-7; 9 bases align to TRBD1. This CDR3 is 14 amino acids long. Trimming cost V 3 bases and J 5 bases; bases outside gene matches: 5. From germline, CDR1 is SEHNR and CDR2 FQNEAQ (reference sequence).

The chain links TRBV7-3 to TRBJ1-2; D gene unclear. The CDR3 runs 14 residues. The germline gives CDR1 SGHTA, CDR2 FQGTGA. Trimming stripped 2 bases from V and 4 bases from J, with 11 bases between. The CDR3 loop is CASSLGEIGYGYTF. The DNA for the CDR3 is TGTGCCAGCAGCTTAGGTGAGATTGGCTATGGCTACACCTTC.